A single sample is the source of the 19 T cell receptor beta chains below, sequenced in a study of T cells after posttransplantation cyclophosphamide. The method was immunoSEQ multiplex PCR; TCRdb's version includes in-frame clones alone and lacks a portion of them. Singletons are absent from the sample, which has over 45,000 clones. Material: PBMCs. Source of these receptors: a man aged 40-50 years in good health, CMV-negative, and a related stem cell transplant donor.

This clone was detected ten times or more. The chain uses TRBV4-1 and TRBJ2-1, with D possibly being TRBD1 (5 bases). CDR1 is MGHRA and CDR2 is YSYEKL in the germline V gene. The CDR3 is 16 residues long. V was cut by 0 bases and J by 8 bases, with 17 bases left in between. The CDR3 loop reads CASSQDGASKTYEQFF. The CDR3 DNA follows: TGCGCCAGCAGCCAAGATGGGGCTAGTAAGACCTATGAGCAGTTCTTC.

This clone was observed many times. This chain connects TRBV19 to TRBJ2-1; TRBD2 agrees at 10 bases. CDR3 size: 14 residues. With 3 bases clipped from V and 6 bases from J, the junction kept 2 bases outside the gene matches. Germline values: CDR1 LNHDA, CDR2 SQIVND (reference sequence). The CDR3 nucleotides are TGTGCCAGTAGTATTTCTAGCGGGAGCAATGAGCAGTTCTTC. Translating it yields CASSISSGSNEQFF.

This clone was picked up many times. The V and J genes are TRBV27 and TRBJ1-4, with D possibly matching TRBD1 (6 bases). CDR1 and CDR2 (germline): MNHEY, SMNVEV (reference sequence). The CDR3 is 16 amino acids. Trimming shortened V by 6 bases and J by 7 bases, and 21 bases separated the two germline ends. The CDR3 protein is CASRTLDTGLSEKLFF. In nucleotides, the CDR3 is TGTGCCAGCAGGACCTTAGATACAGGGCTTAGTGAAAAACTGTTTTTT. The full variable domain, with the rest looked up from reference TRBV27 and TRBJ1-4, is EAQVTQNPRYLITVTGKKLTVTCSQNMNHEYMSWYRQDPGLGLRQIYYSMNVEVTDKGDVPEGYKVSRKEKRNFPLILESPSPNQTSLYFCASRTLDTGLSEKLFFGSGTQLSVL.

This clone was counted at least ten times. The V and J genes are TRBV6-1 and TRBJ1-2; D is possibly TRBD1 (6 bases). This CDR3 region has 12 residues. Germline assignment: CDR1 MNHNS and CDR2 SASEGT. Between the trimmed V and J ends, which lost 4 bases and 5 bases, there was a span of 8 bases. CDR3 bases: TGTGCCAGCAGTGCCACAGGGTATGGCTACACCTTC. It codes for CASSATGYGYTF.

This clone showed up many times. V usage is TRBV27 and J usage is TRBJ2-1, with a possible D match to TRBD1 (5 bases). V was shortened by 1 base and J by 5 bases, with 15 bases between the two germline ends. This CDR3 is 16 amino acids long. CDR1 and CDR2 (germline): MNHEY, SMNVEV (reference sequence). The CDR3 DNA is TGTGCCAGCAGTTTATACGCCCCCACAGGTAACAATGAGCAGTTCTTC. Its translation is CASSLYAPTGNNEQFF.

In this sample, this clone turned up many times. The chain combines TRBV2 with TRBJ2-1; tentative D call: TRBD2 (7 bases). Germline V gene lookup returns CDR1 SNHLY and CDR2 FYNNEI. The CDR3 has 15 residues. V lost 6 bases and J 4 bases, leaving 16 bases between the germline ends. CDR3 sequence: CASRDEGGRYNEQFF. The CDR3 coding sequence is TGTGCCAGCAGGGACGAGGGGGGGAGGTACAATGAGCAGTTCTTC.

This clone showed up many times. The genes are TRBV5-6 and TRBJ2-2, with D possibly being TRBD2 (5 bases). Germline CDR1 SGHDT, CDR2 YYEEEE. The CDR3 sequence is 17 residues long. V dropped 4 bases and J dropped 1 base, with 17 bases sitting between them. CDR3 amino acids: CASSQPLDSENTGELFF. CDR3 coding DNA: TGTGCCAGCAGCCAGCCTCTGGACTCTGAGAACACCGGGGAGCTGTTTTTT.

This clone was found many times. The gene calls are TRBV10-3 and TRBJ1-4, with 9 bases that match TRBD1. Looked up from germline, CDR1 is ENHRY and CDR2 is SYGVKD. CDR3 size: 16 residues. V shed 0 bases and J 4 bases; nucleotides not matched to a gene: 3. For the CDR3, the DNA is TGTGCCATCAGTGAGTCAGGGACAGGGCGTAATGAAAAACTGTTTTTT. Translating gives CAISESGTGRNEKLFF.

This clone occurred many times. This chain joins TRBV9 and TRBJ2-5; possible D gene TRBD1, 5 bases. The CDR3 spans 15 residues. V lost 0 bases, J lost 2 bases, and 11 bases lay in between. CDR1 and CDR2 (germline): SGDLS, YYNGEE. The DNA of the CDR3 is TGTGCCAGCAGCGTAGTGCAGGGTGGACAAGAGACCCAGTACTTC. Protein: CASSVVQGGQETQYF. The full variable domain, its missing parts supplied by reference TRBV9 and TRBJ2-5, is DSGVTQTPKHLITATGQRVTLRCSPRSGDLSVYWYQQSLDQGLQFLIQYYNGEERAKGNILERFSAQQFPDLHSELNLSSLELGDSALYFCASSVVQGGQETQYFGPGTRLLVL.

This clone was seen ten or more times. The chain recombines TRBV7-2 with TRBJ2-1; 8 nucleotides align to TRBD2. Germline trimming cut 3 bases from V and 5 bases from J; bases unmatched to any gene: 6. Germline V gene sequence: CDR1 SGHTA, CDR2 FQGNSA. This CDR3 is 15 amino acids long. The CDR3 loop is CASSFGRGGHNEQFF. As DNA, the CDR3 is TGTGCCAGCAGCTTCGGGAGGGGGGGGCACAATGAGCAGTTCTTC.

This clone was observed at least ten times. This chain joins TRBV5-1 and TRBJ1-6; D remains unclear. The CDR3 covers 14 residues. Deletions cut 0 bases from V and 6 bases from J, with 7 bases between. The V gene's germline CDR1 is SGHRS and CDR2 YFSETQ. CDR3 region: CASSLADSNSPLHF. The CDR3 bases are TGCGCCAGCAGCTTGGCGGACTCTAATTCACCCCTCCACTTT.

This clone occurred many times. V gene TRBV5-8 combines with J gene TRBJ1-2, with 7 bases aligning to TRBD1. The junction had 8 bases not matched to a gene; V was cut back by 0 bases and J by 0 bases. The germline V gene has CDR1 SGHTS and CDR2 YDEGEE. This CDR3 contains 17 residues. As DNA, the CDR3 is TGTGCCAGCAGCTTGGGCCCAACCCAGGGGGCTAACTATGGCTACACCTTC. Amino acid sequence: CASSLGPTQGANYGYTF.

This clone showed up many times. V is TRBV27 and J is TRBJ2-1; TRBD2 matches 7 bases. CDR1 MNHEY and CDR2 SMNVEV come from the germline V gene (reference sequence). CDR3 length equals 18 residues. Losses at the gene ends were 5 bases for V and 2 bases for J; bases not matched to a gene: 15. CDR3 amino acids: CASSPIGGRESAYNEQFF. CDR3 nucleotide sequence: TGTGCCAGCAGTCCCATCGGTGGGCGGGAGTCGGCCTACAATGAGCAGTTCTTC.

There are many counts of this clone. DNA for the CDR3: TGTGCCAGCAGTCCTACTGTACCGACCTACGAGCAGTACTTC. This translates into CASSPTVPTYEQYF. The chain recombines TRBV28 with TRBJ2-7; D not certain. The V and J ends lost 5 bases and 2 bases respectively, with 13 bases between them. Germline loops: CDR1 MDHEN, CDR2 SYDVKM. The length of the CDR3 is 14 residues.

This clone was observed at least ten times. One end of the junction varies from germline; a read error may be responsible. The chain couples TRBV5-5 to TRBJ2-7; 8 bases fit TRBD1. CDR1 and CDR2 (germline): SGHKS, YYEKEE (reference sequence). This CDR3 has 14 amino acids. The CDR3 DNA reads TGTGCCAGCAGTTTGGTGGGACAGGTCCACGAGCAGTACTTC. It translates to CASSLVGQVHEQYF.

This clone was seen at least ten times. The chain has TRBV7-8 and TRBJ2-5, with 7 nucleotides matching TRBD2. CDR3 length: 17 amino acids. Trimming removed 2 bases from V and 4 bases from J; junction bases left unmatched: 13. CDR1 is SGHVS and CDR2 is FQNEAQ in the germline V gene. This CDR3 reads CASSLRQSGGGRETQYF. CDR3 nucleotides: TGTGCCAGCAGCTTAAGGCAGTCGGGGGGAGGAAGAGAGACCCAGTACTTC. The whole variable domain, filled in from reference TRBV7-8 and TRBJ2-5, reads GAGVSQSPRYKVAKRGQDVALRCDPISGHVSLFWYQQALGQGPEFLTYFQNEAQLDKSGLPSDRFFAERPEGSVSTLKIQRTQQEDSAVYLCASSLRQSGGGRETQYFGPGTRLLVL.

This clone was counted at least ten times. The chain recombines TRBV6-4 with TRBJ1-4; 8 bases line up with TRBD1. Unmatched junction bases numbered 19, after V lost 11 bases and J lost 8 bases. In germline, CDR1 is MRHNA, CDR2 SNTAGT. CDR3 length equals 16 residues. The CDR3 DNA is TGTGCCTTCGACAGGGGAACCCCGGGAGGAAAAGAAAAACTGTTTTTT. Translated, it gives CAFDRGTPGGKEKLFF.

In its sample, this clone was seen many times. V usage is TRBV6-1 and J usage is TRBJ2-1; 11 bases align to TRBD2. Germline V gives CDR1 MNHNS, CDR2 SASEGT. CDR3 length: 15 amino acids. The ends lost 6 bases at V and 5 bases at J; junction bases unmatched: 6. CDR3: CASRITSGSNNEQFF. In DNA, the CDR3 is TGTGCCAGCAGGATTACTAGCGGGAGCAACAATGAGCAGTTCTTC.

This clone was seen ten or more times. The CDR3 DNA reads TGTGCCAGCAGCTTAGTAGGGGGCGTTGGAGAAAAACTGTTTTTT. This translates into CASSLVGGVGEKLFF. The rearrangement links TRBV7-2 to TRBJ1-4; 7 nucleotides align to TRBD1. From germline, CDR1 is SGHTA and CDR2 FQGNSA. V lost 1 base to trimming and J lost 8 bases; unmatched junction nucleotides: 7. The CDR3 has 15 amino acids.